A selection of T cell receptor beta chains follows, all from one sample in a study of human T cells and chemical hapten exposure. Via MiXCR, TCRdb re-called the RACE reads, giving one row per CDR3 protein. The data contain around 130,000 distinct CDR3 sequences, 9% to 10% of them seen just once; the ten biggest clones take up roughly 1.6%. Input material: whole blood. The receptors derive from a male donor in good health. Some clones in this sample may be carry-over from other donors' samples. Both conserved end residues are part of each CDR3. D genes are given only for firm matches. Only part of the rows carry a size: once, few, many, or a class if the clone is expanded.

cdr3_nt: TGTGCCAGTGGGAGGGGAAGCATCAATGAGCAGTTCTTC; cdr3_aa: CASGRGSINEQFF; clone_size: many; v_call: TRBV19; j_call: TRBJ2-1; d_call: TRBD2
cdr3_nt: TGTGCCACCGCACGGACAGGGGAAACCTACGAGCAGTACTTC; cdr3_aa: CATARTGETYEQYF; clone_size: many; v_call: TRBV10-3; j_call: TRBJ2-7; d_call: TRBD1
cdr3_nt: TGTGCCACCAGTGACGCCCGGCGACAATTAGGTACGCAGTATTTT; cdr3_aa: CATSDARRQLGTQYF; clone_size: -; v_call: TRBV24-1; j_call: TRBJ2-3; d_call: -
cdr3_nt: TGTGCCAGCAGTTTAGAAGTTAACACCGGGGAGCTGTTTTTT; cdr3_aa: CASSLEVNTGELFF; clone_size: few; v_call: TRBV27; j_call: TRBJ2-2; d_call: -
cdr3_nt: TGTGCCAGCAGAGGGACAGGGGGCCTTTCACCCCTCCACTTT; cdr3_aa: CASRGTGGLSPLHF; clone_size: -; v_call: TRBV27; j_call: TRBJ1-6; d_call: TRBD1
cdr3_nt: TGTGCCAGCAGCTTACTAGCCGATAGGGACATTCAGTACTTC; cdr3_aa: CASSLLADRDIQYF; clone_size: -; v_call: TRBV7-9; j_call: TRBJ2-4; d_call: -
cdr3_nt: TGTGCCAGTTCCGGGACAGGAGCTTCCTATAATTCACCCCTCCACTTT; cdr3_aa: CASSGTGASYNSPLHF; clone_size: few; v_call: TRBV28; j_call: TRBJ1-6; d_call: TRBD1
cdr3_nt: TGTGCCAGTAGCCTCCCACTCGGGACTCGGGATGAAAAACTGTTTTTT; cdr3_aa: CASSLPLGTRDEKLFF; clone_size: few; v_call: TRBV19; j_call: TRBJ1-4; d_call: -
cdr3_nt: TGTGCCATCAGTGAGTCGACTACACTCCAAGAGACCCAGTACTTC; cdr3_aa: CAISESTTLQETQYF; clone_size: many; v_call: TRBV10-3; j_call: TRBJ2-5; d_call: -
cdr3_nt: TGTGCCAGCAGTAAACGGACAGGGGGGGCACCAGGGCAGCCCCAGCATTTT; cdr3_aa: CASSKRTGGAPGQPQHF; clone_size: few; v_call: TRBV6-2/TRBV6-3; j_call: TRBJ1-5; d_call: TRBD1
cdr3_nt: TGTGCCAGCTCACCACGTGGGACAGGGGGCACAGATACGCAGTATTTT; cdr3_aa: CASSPRGTGGTDTQYF; clone_size: many; v_call: TRBV18; j_call: TRBJ2-3; d_call: TRBD1
cdr3_nt: TGCAGCGGCGGGACAGCGAATGGCTACACCTTC; cdr3_aa: CSGGTANGYTF; clone_size: -; v_call: TRBV29-1; j_call: TRBJ1-2; d_call: TRBD1
cdr3_nt: TGTGCCAGCAGAGGGGGACGGAGCACTGAAGCTTTCTTT; cdr3_aa: CASRGGRSTEAFF; clone_size: many; v_call: TRBV9; j_call: TRBJ1-1; d_call: -
cdr3_nt: TGCAGTGCTATCGGTGGGGCCCCACCGTCTGGGGCCAACGTCCTGACTTTC; cdr3_aa: CSAIGGAPPSGANVLTF; clone_size: -; v_call: TRBV20-1; j_call: TRBJ2-6; d_call: -
cdr3_nt: TGCAGCGTTGTGAGGACAGGGAGCACTGAAGCTTTCTTT; cdr3_aa: CSVVRTGSTEAFF; clone_size: many; v_call: TRBV29-1; j_call: TRBJ1-1; d_call: TRBD1
cdr3_nt: TGTGCCAGTAGTAAGACAGCCAACTATGGCTACACCTTC; cdr3_aa: CASSKTANYGYTF; clone_size: -; v_call: TRBV19; j_call: TRBJ1-2; d_call: -
cdr3_nt: TGCAGTGCTAGGGCTAGGGCGGGCTACGAGCAGTACTTC; cdr3_aa: CSARARAGYEQYF; clone_size: -; v_call: TRBV20-1; j_call: TRBJ2-7; d_call: -
cdr3_nt: TGTGCCAGCAGCCGAAGGGACCGACTCTCCTACAATGAGCAGTTCTTC; cdr3_aa: CASSRRDRLSYNEQFF; clone_size: few; v_call: TRBV14; j_call: TRBJ2-1; d_call: -
cdr3_nt: TGTGCCAGCAGCTTGTCCCGGGATTTGTCCTACAATGAGCAGTTCTTC; cdr3_aa: CASSLSRDLSYNEQFF; clone_size: few; v_call: TRBV5-4; j_call: TRBJ2-1; d_call: -
cdr3_nt: TGCGCCAGCAGCTTGGGAGGACCCAATCAGCCCCAGCATTTT; cdr3_aa: CASSLGGPNQPQHF; clone_size: many; v_call: TRBV5-1; j_call: TRBJ1-5; d_call: -
cdr3_nt: TGTGCCAGCCCCGGAGCGAACACCGGGGAGCTGTTTTTT; cdr3_aa: CASPGANTGELFF; clone_size: -; v_call: TRBV13; j_call: TRBJ2-2; d_call: -
cdr3_nt: TGTGCCAGTAGTGAGGAGGCCGTGAGGCAGTATTTT; cdr3_aa: CASSEEAVRQYF; clone_size: -; v_call: TRBV19; j_call: TRBJ2-3; d_call: -